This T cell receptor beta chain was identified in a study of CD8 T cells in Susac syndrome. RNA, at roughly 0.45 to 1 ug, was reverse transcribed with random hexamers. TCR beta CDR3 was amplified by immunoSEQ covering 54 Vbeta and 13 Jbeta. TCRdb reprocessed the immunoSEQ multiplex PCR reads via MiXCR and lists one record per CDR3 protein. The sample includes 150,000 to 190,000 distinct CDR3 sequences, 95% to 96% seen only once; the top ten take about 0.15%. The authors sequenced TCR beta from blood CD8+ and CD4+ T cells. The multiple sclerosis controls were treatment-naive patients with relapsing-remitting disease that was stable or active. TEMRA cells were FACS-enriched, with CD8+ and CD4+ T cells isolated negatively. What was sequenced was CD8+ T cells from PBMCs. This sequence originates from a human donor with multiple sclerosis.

CDR3 protein: CSVEAQGADNEQFF. As DNA, the CDR3 is TGCAGCGTTGAGGCACAGGGGGCCGACAATGAGCAGTTCTTC. This chain uses TRBV29-1 with TRBJ2-1; 9 bases map to TRBD1. Germline V CDR1 and CDR2: SQVTM, ANQGSEA. The CDR3 has 14 amino acids. J was trimmed by 5 bases and V by 3 bases; bases with no gene match: 5.